This passage covers 27 T cell receptor beta chains from one sample sequenced in a study of cytomegalovirus exposure and HLA in healthy donors. PCR involved 60 Vbeta and 13 Jbeta primers. Produced via immunoSEQ multiplex PCR; TCRdb's table is partial and in-frame only. The sample shows 95,000 to 150,000 clones, 15% of them seen only once. The sequenced sample consisted of PBMCs. These TCRs come from a woman aged 18-29 years in good health and CMV-seronegative.

In this sample, this clone turned up a few times. The J gene is TRBJ2-7, the V gene TRBV5-1; tentative D call: TRBD1 (7 bases). Germline V lookup: CDR1 SGHRS, CDR2 YFSETQ. This CDR3 has 14 amino acids. Deletions cut 0 bases from V and 4 bases from J, with 11 bases between. CDR3: CASSLAGGIYEQYF. In DNA, the CDR3 is TGCGCCAGCAGCTTGGCAGGGGGGATATACGAGCAGTACTTC.

DNA of the CDR3: TGCAGCGTTGGTTATTCGGGACAGAAGTCCTACGAGCAGTACTTC. Translating it yields CSVGYSGQKSYEQYF. The gene calls are TRBV29-1 and TRBJ2-7, with 7 bases matching TRBD1. Germline lookup yields CDR1 SQVTM and CDR2 ANQGSEA. The CDR3 consists of 15 residues. With 4 bases clipped from V and 1 base from J, the junction kept 10 bases outside the gene matches.

This clone appeared a few times. The CDR3 DNA reads as TGTGCCAGCGGACGTGCGACAGGGGGGAAAGAGCAGTACTTC. Translation: CASGRATGGKEQYF. The chain combines TRBV2 with TRBJ2-7; 9 bases match TRBD1. CDR1 is SNHLY and CDR2 is FYNNEI in the germline V gene. The CDR3 runs 14 residues. Losses at the gene ends were 8 bases for V and 7 bases for J; bases not matched to a gene: 12.

The rearrangement joins TRBV4-3 to TRBJ1-2, with D maybe TRBD1 (6 bases). Germline V gene sequence: CDR1 LGHNA, CDR2 YSLEER. V was shortened by 2 bases and J by 8 bases, with 12 bases between the two germline ends. The CDR3 loop spans 13 amino acids. CDR3 DNA sequence: TGCGCCAGCAGCCAACGGGGGGCGCGAGGCTACACCTTC. Its protein product is CASSQRGARGYTF.

The chain employs TRBV21-1 and TRBJ2-3; TRBD2 was called by the table and not checked on the DNA. TRBV21-1 is a recognized pseudogene. The CDR3 is made up of 19 amino acids. CDR3 in DNA: TGTGCCAGCAGCGCATGGGGACTAGCGGGGGGGCTTAGGGCAGATACGCAGTATTTT. Protein: CASSAWGLAGGLRADTQYF.

The chain has TRBV10-3 and TRBJ2-7; TRBD2 matches at 11 bases. The CDR3 is made up of 15 amino acids. In germline, CDR1 is ENHRY, CDR2 SYGVKD. The junction had 5 bases not matched to a gene; V was cut back by 5 bases and J by 2 bases. CDR3 coding DNA: TGTGCCATCAGTCCCGGGACTAGCGGCGCCTACGAGCAGTACTTC. Protein product: CAISPGTSGAYEQYF.

This clone came up a few times. The V and J genes are TRBV6-1 and TRBJ2-1; the match to TRBD2 covers 11 bases. The V gene end was trimmed by 6 bases and the J gene end by 2 bases; junction bases not matched to a gene: 3. CDR1 is MNHNS, CDR2 SASEGT, per germline. The CDR3 is 15 amino acids. CDR3 bases: TGTGCCAGCAGCCTACTAGCGGGGGCCTACAATGAGCAGTTCTTC. Its protein product is CASSLLAGAYNEQFF.

The chain couples TRBV5-6 to TRBJ2-3; 9 positions agree with TRBD1. Germline values: CDR1 SGHDT, CDR2 YYEEEE. The CDR3 contains 16 residues. V dropped 1 base and J dropped 0; count of bases not matched to a gene: 3. The CDR3 protein is CASSLYRGPSTDTQYF. CDR3 DNA: TGTGCCAGCAGCTTGTACAGGGGGCCGAGCACAGATACGCAGTATTTT.

The chain has TRBV30 and TRBJ2-2; D remains ambiguous. Germline CDR1 reads GTSNPN; CDR2 reads SVGIG (reference sequence). Trimming took 2 bases from V and 3 from J, leaving 7 bases between them. The CDR3 is 13 amino acids. CDR3 protein: CAWSITDTGELFF. For the CDR3, the DNA is TGTGCCTGGAGTATCACGGACACCGGGGAGCTGTTTTTT.

The chain links TRBV28 to TRBJ2-7; a possible D gene is TRBD1 (5 bases). Germline loops: CDR1 MDHEN, CDR2 SYDVKM. This CDR3 has 13 amino acids. Trimming removed 4 bases from V and 5 bases from J, with 12 bases in between. The CDR3 coding sequence is TGTGCCAGCAGTTCGCCAGGGCGCGACGAGCAGTACTTC. It yields the protein CASSSPGRDEQYF.

This clone was picked up a small number of times. This sequence joins TRBV7-6 and TRBJ2-7; D might be TRBD2 (5 bases). Germline V gene lookup returns CDR1 SGHVS and CDR2 FNYEAQ. The CDR3 totals 13 residues. Trimming left V 1 base short and J 3 bases short, with 7 bases between. The DNA for the CDR3 is TGTGCCAGCAGCTTAGGGACTTTCTACGAGCAGTACTTC. Translated: CASSLGTFYEQYF.

This clone was counted between two and nine times. This rearrangement joins TRBV28 to TRBJ1-2; weak D call: TRBD1 (6 bases). V lost 3 bases, J lost 8 bases, and 13 bases lay in between. The CDR3 runs to 13 residues. Germline loops: CDR1 MDHEN, CDR2 SYDVKM. The CDR3 DNA reads TGTGCCAGCAGTTTTGAGGGGGAGAGGGGCTACACCTTC. Its protein product is CASSFEGERGYTF.

This clone has a handful of counts. The chain is built from TRBV7-9 and TRBJ2-1; TRBD2 aligns across 13 bases. After removal of 5 bases from V and 5 bases from J, the junction contained 3 bases not matched to a gene. This CDR3 is built from 15 residues. From germline, CDR1 is SEHNR and CDR2 FQNEAQ (reference sequence). The CDR3 sequence: CASSTLAGGDNEQFF. In nucleotides, the CDR3 is TGTGCCAGCAGCACACTAGCGGGAGGGGACAATGAGCAGTTCTTC.

V usage is TRBV30 and J usage is TRBJ2-1; 9 nucleotides line up with TRBD2. V dropped 5 bases and J dropped 7; count of bases not matched to a gene: 3. The germline V gene has CDR1 GTSNPN and CDR2 SVGIG (reference sequence). This CDR3 spans 12 amino acids. CDR3 bases: TGTGCCTGGGGACTAGCGAGAAATGAGCAGTTCTTC. Its protein product is CAWGLARNEQFF.

This clone was seen a few times. The genes are TRBV18 and TRBJ2-7; tentative D call: TRBD2 (6 bases). V was cut by 6 bases and J by 7 bases, with 22 bases left in between. CDR3 length equals 15 residues. CDR1 and CDR2 from the germline V gene are KGHSH and LQKENI. CDR3 DNA sequence: TGTGCCAGCTCGCTTCGGGACTCGCCGAATGGAGAGCAGTACTTC. Encoded protein: CASSLRDSPNGEQYF.

This clone turned up a few times. V usage is TRBV6-1 and J usage is TRBJ1-5; D remains unclear. Deletions cut 10 bases from V and 3 bases from J, with 16 bases between. This CDR3 is 14 amino acids long. CDR1 and CDR2 (germline): MNHNS, SASEGT. CDR3 nucleotides: TGTGCCACCAAAACCCACCAGATCAATCAGCCCCAGCATTTT. Residues: CATKTHQINQPQHF.

The genes are TRBV6-1 and TRBJ2-7; 14 nucleotides agree with TRBD2. Looked up from germline, CDR1 is MNHNS and CDR2 is SASEGT. V shed 4 bases and J 2 bases; nucleotides not matched to a gene: 13. CDR3 length equals 19 residues. Written as DNA, the CDR3 is TGTGCCAGCAGTGTTACTGCGGGACTAGCGGGAGATTTCCCCTACGAGCAGTACTTC. Protein: CASSVTAGLAGDFPYEQYF.

This chain connects TRBV18 to TRBJ1-2; a possible D gene is TRBD1 (6 bases). Trimming took off 3 bases at V and 0 bases at J, with 14 bases between the two ends. Germline lookup yields CDR1 KGHSH and CDR2 LQKENI. The CDR3 runs 16 residues. The CDR3 coding sequence is TGTGCCAGCTCACCCCGGGACACCAACGCTAACTATGGCTACACCTTC. It specifies CASSPRDTNANYGYTF. Drawing the rest from reference TRBV18 and TRBJ1-2, the complete variable domain is NAGVMQNPRHLVRRRGQEARLRCSPMKGHSHVYWYRQLPEEGLKFMVYLQKENIIDESGMPKERFSAEFPKEGPSILRIQQVVRGDSAAYFCASSPRDTNANYGYTFGSGTRLTVV.

The rearrangement joins TRBV4-1 to TRBJ2-7; D perhaps matches TRBD2 (6 bases). V was cut by 8 bases and J by 3 bases, with 17 bases left in between. The germline CDR1 and CDR2 sequences are MGHRA and YSYEKL. CDR3 size: 14 residues. In DNA form, the CDR3 reads TGCGCCAGCGCAGCACTCGGTAGCGGCTACGAGCAGTACTTC. It codes for CASAALGSGYEQYF.

A single count supports this clone. V usage is TRBV19 and J usage is TRBJ1-4; 9 nucleotides agree with TRBD1. Trimming cost V 8 bases and J 7 bases; bases outside gene matches: 8. This CDR3 has 14 residues. Germline CDR1 is LNHDA and CDR2 is SQIVND (reference sequence). The CDR3 loop is CASRRGTGSEKLFF. The DNA of the CDR3 is TGTGCCAGTCGTAGAGGGACAGGGAGTGAAAAACTGTTTTTT. The full variable domain, in which reference TRBV19 and TRBJ1-4 provide the parts outside the CDR3, is DGGITQSPKYLFRKEGQNVTLSCEQNLNHDAMYWYRQDPGQGLRLIYYSQIVNDFQKGDIAEGYSVSREKKESFPLTVTSAQKNPTAFYLCASRRGTGSEKLFFGSGTQLSVL.

V is TRBV5-1 and J is TRBJ2-3; 9 positions agree with TRBD2. CDR1 and CDR2 (germline): SGHRS, YFSETQ. The junction had 10 bases not matched to a gene; V was cut back by 3 bases and J by 5 bases. There are 16 residues in the CDR3. The CDR3 DNA is TGCGCCAGCAGCTCCTCGGGCGGGGGGGCCGGAGATACGCAGTATTTT. This translates into CASSSSGGGAGDTQYF.

This clone showed up just a few times. The CDR3 bases are TGTGCCAGCAGAAGAGACAGGGGAGTGGAAGAGACCCAGTACTTC. This encodes CASRRDRGVEETQYF. The rearrangement links TRBV6-6 to TRBJ2-5; 8 bases align to TRBD1. The CDR3 is 15 amino acids. The junction had 9 bases not matched to a gene; V was cut back by 6 bases and J by 3 bases. The V gene's germline CDR1 is MNHNY and CDR2 SVGAGI (reference sequence).

The genes are TRBV29-1 and TRBJ1-1; the D gene is possibly TRBD1 (5 bases). CDR1 SQVTM and CDR2 ANQGSEA come from the germline V gene. V was cut by 7 bases and J by 5 bases, with 11 bases left in between. The CDR3 runs 11 residues. CDR3 region: CSAQQVTEAFF. In nucleotides, the CDR3 is TGCAGCGCACAACAGGTAACTGAAGCTTTCTTT.

This clone was seen more than once but under ten times. The rearrangement links TRBV9 to TRBJ2-5, with 9 nucleotides matching TRBD2. The CDR3 contains 15 residues. Germline CDR1 and CDR2: SGDLS and YYNGEE. V lost 3 bases, J lost 5 bases, and 8 bases stayed unmatched. The CDR3 DNA is TGTGCCAGCAGCGGGTCCGGGACTAGCCGGGAGACCCAGTACTTC. Its protein is CASSGSGTSRETQYF.

This clone was observed a handful of times. The chain joins TRBV2 to TRBJ1-5; D is perhaps TRBD1 (5 bases). The V end lost 6 bases, the J end lost 5 bases, and 17 bases lay between the germline ends. The germline V gene has CDR1 SNHLY and CDR2 FYNNEI. The CDR3 consists of 15 residues. The CDR3 sequence: CASRADSSGDQPQHF. The CDR3, as DNA: TGTGCCAGCAGGGCCGACAGCTCGGGGGATCAGCCCCAGCATTTT.

The chain links TRBV5-5 to TRBJ2-5; TRBD1 aligns across 9 bases. J lost 3 bases, V lost 5 bases, and 8 bases had no gene match. In germline, CDR1 is SGHKS, CDR2 YYEKEE (reference sequence). The CDR3 consists of 15 residues. The CDR3 coding sequence is TGTGCCAGCAGGGGGGACAGGGCGGGAGAAGAGACCCAGTACTTC. Its translation: CASRGDRAGEETQYF.

In this sample, this clone turned up a few times. The chain carries TRBV7-9 and TRBJ1-2; D might be TRBD1 (6 bases). CDR1 and CDR2 from the germline V gene are SEHNR and FQNEAQ (reference sequence). Trimming removed 5 bases from V and 8 bases from J, with 18 bases in between. The CDR3 has 14 amino acids. DNA for the CDR3: TGTGCCAGCAGCGTGACATTGGTGGGACAAGGCTACACCTTC. Encoded protein: CASSVTLVGQGYTF. The whole variable domain, remainder taken from reference TRBV7-9 and TRBJ1-2, is DTGVSQNPRHKITKRGQNVTFRCDPISEHNRLYWYRQTLGQGPEFLTYFQNEAQLEKSRLLSDRFSAERPKGSFSTLEIQRTEQGDSAMYLCASSVTLVGQGYTFGSGTRLTVV.